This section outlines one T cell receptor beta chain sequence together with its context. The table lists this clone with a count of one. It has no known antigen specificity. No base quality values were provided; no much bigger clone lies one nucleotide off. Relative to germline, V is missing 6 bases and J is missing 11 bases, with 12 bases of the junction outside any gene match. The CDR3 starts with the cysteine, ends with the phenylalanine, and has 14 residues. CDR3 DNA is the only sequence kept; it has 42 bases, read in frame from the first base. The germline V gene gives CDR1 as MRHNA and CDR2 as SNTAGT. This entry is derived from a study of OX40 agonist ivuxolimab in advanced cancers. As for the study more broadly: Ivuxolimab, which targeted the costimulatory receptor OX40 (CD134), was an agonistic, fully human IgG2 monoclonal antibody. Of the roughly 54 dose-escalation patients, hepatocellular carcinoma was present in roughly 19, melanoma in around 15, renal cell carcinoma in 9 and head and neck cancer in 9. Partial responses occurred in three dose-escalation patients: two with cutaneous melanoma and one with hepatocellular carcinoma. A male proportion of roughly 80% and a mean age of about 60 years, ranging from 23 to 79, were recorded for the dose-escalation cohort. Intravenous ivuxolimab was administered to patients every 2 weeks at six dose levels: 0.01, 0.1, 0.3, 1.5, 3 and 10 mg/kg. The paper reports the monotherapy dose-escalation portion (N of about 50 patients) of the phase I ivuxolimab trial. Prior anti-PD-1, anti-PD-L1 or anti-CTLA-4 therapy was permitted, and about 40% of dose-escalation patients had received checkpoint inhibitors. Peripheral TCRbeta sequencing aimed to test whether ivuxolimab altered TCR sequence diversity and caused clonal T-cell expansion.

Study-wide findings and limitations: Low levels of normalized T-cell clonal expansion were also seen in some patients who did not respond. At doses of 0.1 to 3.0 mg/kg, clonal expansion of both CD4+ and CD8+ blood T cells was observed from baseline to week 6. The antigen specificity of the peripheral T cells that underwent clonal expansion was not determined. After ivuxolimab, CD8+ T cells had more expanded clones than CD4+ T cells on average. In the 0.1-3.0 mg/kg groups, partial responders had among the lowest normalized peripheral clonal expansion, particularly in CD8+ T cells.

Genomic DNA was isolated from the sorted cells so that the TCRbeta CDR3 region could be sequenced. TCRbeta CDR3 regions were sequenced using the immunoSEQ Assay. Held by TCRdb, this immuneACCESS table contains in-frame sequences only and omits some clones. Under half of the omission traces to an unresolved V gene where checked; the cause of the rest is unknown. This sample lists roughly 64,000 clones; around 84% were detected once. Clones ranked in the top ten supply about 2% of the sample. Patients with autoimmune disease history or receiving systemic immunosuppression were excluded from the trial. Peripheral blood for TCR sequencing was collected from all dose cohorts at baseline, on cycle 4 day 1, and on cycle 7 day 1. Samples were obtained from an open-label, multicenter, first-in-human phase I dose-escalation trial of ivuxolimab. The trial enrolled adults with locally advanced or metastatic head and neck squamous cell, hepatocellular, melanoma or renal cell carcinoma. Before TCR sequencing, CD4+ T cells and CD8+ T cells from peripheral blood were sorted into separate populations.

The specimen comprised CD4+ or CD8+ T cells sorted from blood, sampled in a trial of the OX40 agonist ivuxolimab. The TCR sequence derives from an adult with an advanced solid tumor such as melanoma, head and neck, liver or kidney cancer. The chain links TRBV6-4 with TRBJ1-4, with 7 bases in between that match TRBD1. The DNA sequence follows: TGTGCCAGCAGCCGGGACAGCCAAACGGGGAAACTGTTTTTT. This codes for CASSRDSQTGKLFF.